The present TCR beta chain was sequenced within a study of blood T cell repertoires in COVID-19. The V gene end was trimmed by 3 bases and the J gene end by 5 bases; junction bases not matched to a gene: 9. The germline V gene has CDR1 LNHDA and CDR2 SQIVND (reference sequence). CDR3 length equals 17 residues. Profiling relied on immunoSEQ multiplex PCR, and the TCRdb table lists in-frame clones only, not all of them. The sample shows under 400,000 clones, approximately 90% of them seen only once. The V call is TRBV19, the J call TRBJ2-2, with 10 bases fitting TRBD1. This receptor was taken from a woman younger than 45 with COVID-19, enrolled during active disease. The material sequenced was peripheral blood. For the CDR3, the DNA is TGTGCCAGTAGTATCCCGCGACAGGGGGCAAAAACCGGGGAGCTGTTTTTT. Its translation is CASSIPRQGAKTGELFF.